The 8 T cell receptor beta chains reported below all come from one sample, sequenced in a study of shared clonotypes between healthy human individuals. Produced via immunoSEQ multiplex PCR; TCRdb's table is partial and in-frame only. The table has approximately 1,000,000 clones, around three quarters seen once. The sample consisted of memory CD4+ T cells from PBMCs. Subset described: CD45RA-negative fraction. All receptors derive from a man between 18 and 29 years old in good health. Some clones in this sample may be carry-over from other donors' samples.

V usage is TRBV28 and J usage is TRBJ2-1; 11 bases match TRBD2. There are 13 residues in the CDR3. Germline CDR1 is MDHEN and CDR2 is SYDVKM. J lost 4 bases, V lost 11 bases, and 4 bases had no gene match. The CDR3: CASGTSGYNEQFF. CDR3 DNA: TGTGCCTCCGGGACTAGCGGATACAATGAGCAGTTCTTC.

This clone was observed a few times. The V call is TRBV7-2, the J call TRBJ2-1; D is unclear. Germline values: CDR1 SGHTA, CDR2 FQGNSA. This CDR3 has 13 residues. V lost 5 bases and J lost 8, with 13 bases in between. The CDR3 region has the DNA TGTGCCAGCAGCCTTGGACCCGGTGATGAGCAGTTCTTC. As protein: CASSLGPGDEQFF.

The chain links TRBV27 to TRBJ2-3; TRBD2 matches 7 bases. The CDR3 covers 16 residues. Germline-derived CDR1 and CDR2 are MNHEY and SMNVEV (reference sequence). Trimming at V came to 1 base and at J to 3 bases, leaving 7 bases not matched to a gene. CDR3 DNA: TGTGCCAGCAGTTTATTTGCGGGAGTTTATACAGATACGCAGTATTTT. Its protein product is CASSLFAGVYTDTQYF.

This sequence joins TRBV19 and TRBJ2-3, with D possibly being TRBD1 (5 bases). Germline V lookup: CDR1 LNHDA, CDR2 SQIVND (reference sequence). The CDR3 has 16 amino acids. V was cut by 5 bases and J by 4 bases, with 19 bases left in between. This CDR3 is CASSPNGARGADTQYF. The CDR3 region has the DNA TGTGCCAGTAGTCCCAATGGGGCCCGTGGGGCAGATACGCAGTATTTT. Supplemented by reference TRBV19 and TRBJ2-3, the full variable domain reads DGGITQSPKYLFRKEGQNVTLSCEQNLNHDAMYWYRQDPGQGLRLIYYSQIVNDFQKGDIAEGYSVSREKKESFPLTVTSAQKNPTAFYLCASSPNGARGADTQYFGPGTRLTVL.

This clone was recorded a few times. The chain uses TRBV7-8 and TRBJ2-1, with 10 bases matching TRBD2. The CDR3 runs to 15 residues. Germline lookup yields CDR1 SGHVS and CDR2 FQNEAQ. J was trimmed by 8 bases and V by 4 bases; bases with no gene match: 8. Written as DNA, the CDR3 is TGTGCCAGCAGCTCGCCTAGCGGGAGAGGCGATGAGCAGTTCTTC. Translating it yields CASSSPSGRGDEQFF.

This clone was counted many times. The chain joins TRBV6-6 to TRBJ1-1, with a tentative D call TRBD1 (5 bases). The CDR3 is made up of 12 amino acids. The germline CDR1 and CDR2 sequences are MNHNY and SVGAGI (reference sequence). V was clipped by 4 bases and J by 6 bases, with 9 bases between them. CDR3 nucleotide sequence: TGTGCCAGCAGTTTCCGGGGGTCTGAAGCTTTCTTT. It encodes CASSFRGSEAFF.

The chain couples TRBV5-4 to TRBJ1-2, with D perhaps matching TRBD1 (6 bases). Deletions cut 0 bases from V and 4 bases from J, with 13 bases between. The CDR3 has 15 amino acids. Per the germline V gene, CDR1 is SGHNT and CDR2 is YYREEE (reference sequence). DNA for the CDR3: TGTGCCAGCAGCTTGGGCGCAGGGGAGGGCTATGGCTACACCTTC. Its translation: CASSLGAGEGYGYTF.

V gene TRBV19 combines with J gene TRBJ2-7, with D tentatively TRBD1 (6 bases). Germline CDR1 and CDR2: LNHDA and SQIVND (reference sequence). V lost 3 bases, J lost 5 bases, and 11 bases lay in between. The CDR3 length is 13 residues. The CDR3 loop is CASSIRQVDEQYF. CDR3 coding DNA: TGTGCCAGTAGTATCCGACAGGTCGACGAGCAGTACTTC.